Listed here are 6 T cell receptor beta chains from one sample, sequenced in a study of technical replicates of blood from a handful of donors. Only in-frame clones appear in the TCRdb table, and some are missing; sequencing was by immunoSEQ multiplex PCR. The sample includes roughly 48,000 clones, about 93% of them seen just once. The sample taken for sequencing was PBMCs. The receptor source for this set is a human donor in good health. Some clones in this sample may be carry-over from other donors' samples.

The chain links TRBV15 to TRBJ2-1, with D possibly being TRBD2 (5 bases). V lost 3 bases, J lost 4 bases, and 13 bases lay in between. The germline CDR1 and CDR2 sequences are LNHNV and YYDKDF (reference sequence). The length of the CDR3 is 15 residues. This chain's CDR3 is CATSSLGGQYNEQFF. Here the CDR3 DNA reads TGTGCCACCAGCAGCCTGGGCGGGCAGTACAATGAGCAGTTCTTC. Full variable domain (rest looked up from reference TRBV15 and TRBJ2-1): DAMVIQNPRYQVTQFGKPVTLSCSQTLNHNVMYWYQQKSSQAPKLLFHYYDKDFNNEADTPDNFQSRRPNTSFCFLDIRSPGLGDTAMYLCATSSLGGQYNEQFFGPGTRLTVL.

The CDR3 is CASSLRGGYEQYF. The CDR3 DNA follows: TGTGCCAGCAGCTTGAGGGGTGGGTACGAGCAGTACTTC. J is TRBJ2-7 and V is TRBV5-6, with D possibly matching TRBD1 (5 bases). The germline V gene encodes CDR1 SGHDT and CDR2 YYEEEE. This CDR3 has 13 amino acids. Trimming took off 1 base at V and 4 bases at J, with 9 bases between the two ends.

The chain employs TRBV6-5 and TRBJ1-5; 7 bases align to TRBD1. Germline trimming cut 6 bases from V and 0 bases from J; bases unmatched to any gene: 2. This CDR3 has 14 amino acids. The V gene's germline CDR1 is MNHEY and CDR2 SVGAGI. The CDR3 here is CASRGQFSNQPQHF. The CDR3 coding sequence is TGTGCCAGCAGGGGACAGTTTAGCAATCAGCCCCAGCATTTT.

The DNA for the CDR3 is TGCGCCAGCAGTTTACAGGACCCCTCCGGCTACACCTTC. It yields the protein CASSLQDPSGYTF. The chain links TRBV5-1 to TRBJ1-2; weak D call: TRBD1 (5 bases). This CDR3 contains 13 residues. CDR1 and CDR2 from the germline V gene are SGHRS and YFSETQ. The V end was cut by 5 bases, the J end by 8 bases, with 16 bases between. Full variable domain (missing parts from reference TRBV5-1 and TRBJ1-2): KAGVTQTPRYLIKTRGQQVTLSCSPISGHRSVSWYQQTPGQGLQFLFEYFSETQRNKGNFPGRFSGRQFSNSRSEMNVSTLELGDSALYLCASSLQDPSGYTFGSGTRLTVV.

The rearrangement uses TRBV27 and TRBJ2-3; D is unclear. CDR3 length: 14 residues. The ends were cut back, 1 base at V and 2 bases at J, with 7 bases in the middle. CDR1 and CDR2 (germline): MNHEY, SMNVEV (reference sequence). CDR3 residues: CASSLFPNTDTQYF. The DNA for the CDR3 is TGTGCCAGCAGTTTATTTCCCAACACAGATACGCAGTATTTT.

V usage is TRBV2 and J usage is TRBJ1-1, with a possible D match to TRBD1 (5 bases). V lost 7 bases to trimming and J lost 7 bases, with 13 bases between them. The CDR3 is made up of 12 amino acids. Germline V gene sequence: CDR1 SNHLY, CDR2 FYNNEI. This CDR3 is CASNIGAVEAFF. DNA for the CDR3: TGTGCCAGCAACATTGGGGCAGTTGAAGCTTTCTTT. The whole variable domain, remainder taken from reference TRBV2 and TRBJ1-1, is EPEVTQTPSHQVTQMGQEVILRCVPISNHLYFYWYRQILGQKVEFLVSFYNNEISEKSEIFDDQFSVERPDGSNFTLKIRSTKLEDSAMYFCASNIGAVEAFFGQGTRLTVV.